The 3 T cell receptor beta chains below all came from one sample that was sequenced in a study of T-cell reconstitution after alpha-beta-depleted transplantation in children. Researchers prepared the TCRbeta library using unique molecular identifiers, the study reports. Via MiXCR, TCRdb re-called the PCR reads, giving one row per CDR3 protein. This sample has approximately 590,000 distinct CDR3 sequences, with about 10% found just once. Sequenced here: PBMCs from the stem cell graft donor, sampled from the stem cell graft. The source of these receptors is a human donor who donated a stem cell graft to a child with acute myeloid leukemia.

This clonotype appeared many times. The junction does not match germline at one end; this may be a read error. The chain links TRBV29-1 to TRBJ2-5, with D possibly being TRBD1 (6 bases). The CDR3 loop spans 12 amino acids. Looked up from germline, CDR1 is SQVTM and CDR2 is ANQGSEA. This chain's CDR3 is CSVDLQGEAQYF. CDR3 bases: TGCAGCGTTGATTTACAGGGAGAGGCCCAGTACTTC.

In its sample, this clonotype was seen many times. The V call is TRBV14, the J call TRBJ2-7, with D unresolved. The germline V gene has CDR1 SGHDN and CDR2 FVKESK. The CDR3 spans 15 residues. V gave up 1 base and J gave up 3 bases, with 13 bases separating them. The CDR3 reads CASSQVGRASYEQYF. For the CDR3, the DNA is TGTGCCAGCAGCCAAGTTGGCCGAGCCAGCTACGAGCAGTACTTC.

This clonotype was seen many times. The rearrangement joins TRBV27 to TRBJ1-2, with a weak D call TRBD1 (5 bases). Germline V gives CDR1 MNHEY, CDR2 SMNVEV (reference sequence). CDR3 length: 13 residues. V gave up 3 bases and J gave up 4 bases, with 9 bases separating them. The CDR3 DNA sequence: TGTGCCAGCAGTTTCGACAGCCTCTATGGCTACACCTTC. Its protein product is CASSFDSLYGYTF.